This T cell receptor (beta chain) is from a study of T cell responses to AZD1222 COVID-19 vaccine. General observations from the study: Along spike, vaccine-associated CD4 TCRs were found throughout, with dominance at 160-218 and 743-854. It was only a handful of AZD1222 recipients who were seropositive at baseline. Donors skewed white British and female; clonal diversity was possibly underestimated.

The data were produced by immunoSEQ multiplex PCR, yet TCRdb's version contains in-frame clones alone and is incomplete. The sample holds roughly 100,000 clones; approximately 88% are singletons and the top ten take about 18%. To note about this clone: Its target is unknown.

CDR1 is SEHNR and CDR2 is FQNEAQ in the germline V gene (reference sequence). The V end was cut by 2 bases, the J end by 4 bases, with 11 bases between. The CDR3 is 14 amino acids. The sequence was collected from an adult in good health. The V gene is TRBV7-9, the J gene TRBJ1-2; tentative D call: TRBD1 (5 bases). Sequencing used peripheral blood, obtained on day 0 of AZD1222 vaccination. DNA of the CDR3: TGTGCCAGCAGCTTAAACCAGGGTTCCTATGGCTACACCTTC. Amino acids: CASSLNQGSYGYTF.